This is a list of T cell receptor beta chains from one sample in a study of blood T cell repertoires in COVID-19. Repertoires were generated with immunoSEQ multiplex PCR, while TCRdb's copy carries only in-frame clones and drops some. The sample includes roughly 320,000 clones, 80% to 90% of them seen just once. Material: PBMCs or T cells enriched from blood (not recorded which). The receptors come from a man aged 30-40 years who had recovered from COVID-19. CDR3s include the opening cysteine and the closing phenylalanine or tryptophan. D genes are given only for firm matches. The size field is filled for only some rows; it gives once, few, many or a size class.

V	D	J	size	DNA	CDR3
TRBV10-3	NA	TRBJ2-2	NA	TGTGCCATCAGTGAGTCCGGGGTCCGGGAGCTGTTTTTT	CAISESGVRELFF
TRBV10-3	NA	TRBJ2-3	many	TGTGCCACCAAGGAGGTGGATACGCAGTATTTT	CATKEVDTQYF
TRBV18	NA	TRBJ1-2	NA	TGTGCCAGCTCACCATCGCGGGGAGGGAACTATGGCTACACCTTC	CASSPSRGGNYGYTF
TRBV11-3	TRBD1	TRBJ2-2	NA	TGTGCCAGCAGCTCGTACAGGGGCCCCGGGGAGCTGTTTTTT	CASSSYRGPGELFF
TRBV18	NA	TRBJ2-5	NA	TGTGCCAGCTCACCACCTAACAGGGAAGAGACCCAGTACTTC	CASSPPNREETQYF
TRBV28	TRBD1	TRBJ1-2	NA	TGTGCCAGCAGTTTGAGGGGACAGGGCGTATGGAACTATGGCTACACCTTC	CASSLRGQGVWNYGYTF
TRBV19	NA	TRBJ2-1	NA	TGTGCCAGTAGTGAACTGTACAATGAGCAGTTCTTC	CASSELYNEQFF
TRBV6-1	NA	TRBJ2-7	NA	TGTGCCAGCAGTGAATTGTCTAGCGCGAACGAGCAGTACTTC	CASSELSSANEQYF
TRBV12-3/TRBV12-4	NA	TRBJ2-2	NA	TGTGCCAGCAGTTTGTATAGCACCGGGGAGCTGTTTTTT	CASSLYSTGELFF
TRBV21-1	NA	TRBJ2-7	NA	TGTGCCAGCAGCAGGAGACTAGCGGGGGGCTACGAGCAGTACTTC	CASSRRLAGGYEQYF
TRBV21-1	NA	TRBJ1-1	few	TGTGCCAGCGGAAACCGACAGAGCAACACTGAAGCTTTCTTT	CASGNRQSNTEAFF
TRBV2	NA	TRBJ2-7	NA	TGTGCCACCAGGGAGAGACTCGAGCAGTACTTC	CATRERLEQYF
TRBV5-4	TRBD1	TRBJ1-6	NA	TGTGCCAGCAGCCCAGGACAGGGCCCCTATAATTCACCCCTCCACTTT	CASSPGQGPYNSPLHF
TRBV10-2	NA	TRBJ1-5	NA	TGCGCCAGCAGTGACAAGGCGGTACTAAATCAGCCCCAGCATTTT	CASSDKAVLNQPQHF
TRBV3-1/TRBV3-2	NA	TRBJ2-3	NA	TGTGCCAGCAGCTCCAGGGAACGCACAGATACGCAGTATTTT	CASSSRERTDTQYF
TRBV5-1	NA	TRBJ2-5	once	TGCGCCAGCACCCGCCTCGGAGTGGGGGGGCCGAAGACCCAGTACTTC	CASTRLGVGGPKTQYF
TRBV14	NA	TRBJ1-4	NA	TGTGCCAGCAGCCAAGATTGGGCAAGGCGAGAAAAACTGTTTTTT	CASSQDWARREKLFF
TRBV5-4	NA	TRBJ1-6	NA	TGTGCCAGCAGCTTCGGGACTTCTAATTCACCCCTCCACTTT	CASSFGTSNSPLHF
TRBV2	TRBD1	TRBJ2-1	NA	TGTGCCAGATGGGACAGAACCTACAATGAGCAGTTCTTC	CARWDRTYNEQFF
TRBV4-1	TRBD1	TRBJ1-2	NA	TGCGCCAGCAGCCAACAGGACAGGGGCTATGGCTACACCTTC	CASSQQDRGYGYTF
TRBV7-8	TRBD2	TRBJ2-7	once	TGTGCCAGCAGCTTAGGGGTAAGCGGGAGGGCAAGTGAGCAGTACTTC	CASSLGVSGRASEQYF
TRBV7-8	NA	TRBJ2-7	once	TGTGCCAGCAGCTTAGACAACCACGAGCAGTACTTC	CASSLDNHEQYF
TRBV27	NA	TRBJ1-2	NA	TGTGCCAGCAACCCGGGGGTGGGGACCTATGGCTACACCTTC	CASNPGVGTYGYTF
TRBV18	NA	TRBJ1-5	once	TGTGCCAGCTCACCCGACAGTAATCAGCCCCAGCATTTT	CASSPDSNQPQHF
TRBV9	TRBD2	TRBJ2-1	NA	TGTGCCAGCAGCGTAGACGGGGGGAGCTCCTACAATGAGCAGTTCTTC	CASSVDGGSSYNEQFF
TRBV10-2	NA	TRBJ1-5	NA	TGCGCCAGCAGAGAATACGGGGGAAGCAATCAGCCCCAGCATTTT	CASREYGGSNQPQHF
TRBV11-3	NA	TRBJ1-1	NA	TGTGCCAGCAGCTTAGGCCAGAACACGAACACTGAAGCTTTCTTT	CASSLGQNTNTEAFF
TRBV19	NA	TRBJ1-3	NA	TGTGCCAGTAGTCTGGAGCCGGCGGTACGCTCTGGAAACACCATATATTTT	CASSLEPAVRSGNTIYF
TRBV19	NA	TRBJ1-1	NA	TGTGCCAGTAAAGCGGGGGGTGGCACTGAAGCTTTCTTT	CASKAGGGTEAFF
TRBV9	NA	TRBJ2-6	NA	TGTGCCAGCAGCGTAGAGCTACGCCGGTCTTTCTCTGGGGCCAACGTCCTGACTTTC	CASSVELRRSFSGANVLTF
TRBV20-1	NA	TRBJ2-1	once	TGCAGTGCTAGTATGGGACTTTCGTACAATGAGCAGTTCTTC	CSASMGLSYNEQFF
TRBV10-3	TRBD1	TRBJ2-7	NA	TGTGCCATCAGAAACTCCCCCGGGACAGCCTCCTACGAGCAGTACTTC	CAIRNSPGTASYEQYF
TRBV24-1	NA	TRBJ2-3	NA	TGTGCCACCAGTGACCCGGGACATAGCACAGATACGCAGTATTTT	CATSDPGHSTDTQYF
TRBV28	NA	TRBJ2-7	NA	TGTGCCAGCGTAAGCCCGCGGGAATACGAGCAGTACTTC	CASVSPREYEQYF
TRBV5-1	NA	TRBJ1-3	NA	TGCGCCAGCAGCTTGATAGCCGGAGGCACTGGAAACACCATATATTTT	CASSLIAGGTGNTIYF
TRBV5-8	NA	TRBJ2-1	NA	TGTGCCAGCAGCTTGGCCCAACGCTCCCCAGGGCAGTTCTTC	CASSLAQRSPGQFF
TRBV19	NA	TRBJ1-2	NA	TGTGCCAGTAGCCCTTATGGACAGCCCTATGGCTACACCTTC	CASSPYGQPYGYTF
TRBV6-4	NA	TRBJ2-1	NA	TGTGCCAGCAGTGAAGGGGAAGGCTCCTACAATGAGCAGTTCTTC	CASSEGEGSYNEQFF
TRBV15	NA	TRBJ2-3	NA	TGTGCCACCAGACAGGCCCCACTTAGCACAGATACGCAGTATTTT	CATRQAPLSTDTQYF
TRBV2	NA	TRBJ1-6	NA	TGTGCCAGCTGGGCAGAGAGCTCCTATAATTCACCCCTCCACTTT	CASWAESSYNSPLHF
TRBV10-1	NA	TRBJ2-2	NA	TGCGCCAGCAGCCCGGGAGAGAGGAACACCGGGGAGCTGTTTTTT	CASSPGERNTGELFF
TRBV3-1/TRBV3-2	TRBD2	TRBJ2-5	once	TGTGCCAGCAGCCCCGGAAGGCGGAGCGGGGGCCACCAAGAGACCCAGTACTTC	CASSPGRRSGGHQETQYF
TRBV7-9	NA	TRBJ1-2	NA	TGTGCCAGCAGCCGAACTGGAGGGAATCGCTACTATGGCTACACCTTC	CASSRTGGNRYYGYTF
TRBV3-1/TRBV3-2	NA	TRBJ1-2	NA	TGTGCCAGCAGCCAAGGGCAGGGCCATGGCTACACCTTC	CASSQGQGHGYTF
TRBV29-1	NA	TRBJ1-1	NA	TGCAGCGTTGTAGGGGCTATCGGCTCTGAAGCTTTCTTT	CSVVGAIGSEAFF
TRBV4-1	NA	TRBJ2-5	NA	TGCGCCAGCAGCCAAGAAGTAACAGGAGACCTCCAAGAGACCCAGTACTTC	CASSQEVTGDLQETQYF
TRBV5-1	TRBD1	TRBJ2-3	NA	TGCGCCAGCAGGCAGGACAGGGGGCCTTCTAGCACAGATACGCAGTATTTT	CASRQDRGPSSTDTQYF
TRBV28	TRBD2	TRBJ2-5	NA	TGTGCCAGCAGTCGAGTCGGTGTCGGGGGGGGACGAGAGACCCAGTACTTC	CASSRVGVGGGRETQYF
TRBV9	NA	TRBJ1-2	NA	TGTGCCAGCAGCGTATTGGGGGGCTATGGCTACACCTTC	CASSVLGGYGYTF
TRBV5-1	TRBD1	TRBJ2-2	NA	TGCGCCAGCAGCGGCCCTGGGACAGGGGGGACCGGGGAGCTGTTTTTT	CASSGPGTGGTGELFF
TRBV28	NA	TRBJ1-2	NA	TGTGCCAGCAGTGGGGGACTCCAGAACTATGGCTACACCTTC	CASSGGLQNYGYTF
TRBV19	NA	TRBJ2-7	NA	TGTGCCAGTAGTATTTCCCGGGACAACTACGAGCAGTACTTC	CASSISRDNYEQYF
TRBV9	NA	TRBJ1-4	NA	TGTGCCAGCAGCAAACGGAGGGGCGAGAATGAAAAACTGTTTTTT	CASSKRRGENEKLFF
TRBV5-1	NA	TRBJ2-3	NA	TGCGCCAGCAGCTTGGCCGGGGTACGCCTAGGGACAGATACGCAGTATTTT	CASSLAGVRLGTDTQYF
TRBV6-5	TRBD2	TRBJ2-5	once	TGTGCCAGCAGACTTAGCGGGGGTACATCGGAGACCCAGTACTTC	CASRLSGGTSETQYF
TRBV14	TRBD2	TRBJ2-1	NA	TGTGCCAGCAGCCCCTCTTTTGTCGGACTAGCGAATGAGCAGTTCTTC	CASSPSFVGLANEQFF